Presented here are 32 T cell receptor beta chains from one specimen sequenced in a study of beta chain features in type 1 diabetes. Study observations and caveats: There was a moderate but significant shortening of TCRB CDR3s in all four CD4+ subsets of Type 1 diabetes patients.

What was sequenced were expressed TCRB transcripts, since all of the isolated RNA had been reverse transcribed. TCRdb keeps only in-frame clones here, not all; method: immunoSEQ multiplex PCR. The sample has 250,000 to 350,000 clones; over 11% are singletons. The antigens for these receptors are not known. What was sequenced was naive CD4+ T cells from blood. The receptors stem from a man younger than 40 with type 1 diabetes.

In this sample, this clone turned up a few times. The V gene is TRBV27, the J gene TRBJ1-2; a possible D gene is TRBD1 (5 bases). Trimming took 4 bases from V and 6 from J, leaving 12 bases between them. CDR1 and CDR2 from the germline V gene are MNHEY and SMNVEV (reference sequence). This CDR3 spans 13 amino acids. CDR3 DNA: TGTGCCAGCAGTTCCGTCGACAGAGATGGCTACACCTTC. Its protein product is CASSSVDRDGYTF.

CDR3 loop: CASSVGLAENNEQFF. CDR3 coding DNA: TGTGCCAGCAGTGTCGGTCTAGCGGAGAACAATGAGCAGTTCTTC. V and J are TRBV2 and TRBJ2-1, with 7 bases matching TRBD2. Germline CDR1 SNHLY, CDR2 FYNNEI. V was clipped by 4 bases and J by 5 bases; unmatched bases: 8. The CDR3 is 15 residues long. The full variable domain, completed using reference TRBV2 and TRBJ2-1, is EPEVTQTPSHQVTQMGQEVILRCVPISNHLYFYWYRQILGQKVEFLVSFYNNEISEKSEIFDDQFSVERPDGSNFTLKIRSTKLEDSAMYFCASSVGLAENNEQFFGPGTRLTVL.

The J gene is TRBJ1-3, the V gene TRBV14; possible D gene TRBD1, 5 bases. V was trimmed by 2 bases and J by 6 bases, leaving 11 bases between them. Germline V gene data show CDR1 as SGHDN and CDR2 as FVKESK. This CDR3 is built from 14 residues. This CDR3 reads CASSQMTAQNTIYF. DNA of the CDR3: TGTGCCAGCAGCCAAATGACAGCTCAAAACACCATATATTTT.

The chain couples TRBV15 to TRBJ2-1; D may be TRBD2 (6 bases). Trimming stripped 0 bases from V and 0 bases from J, with 9 bases between. The germline CDR1 and CDR2 sequences are LNHNV and YYDKDF (reference sequence). The CDR3 extends over 16 amino acids. The CDR3 protein is CATSRERGYSYNEQFF. CDR3 coding DNA: TGTGCCACCAGCAGAGAGCGGGGCTACTCCTACAATGAGCAGTTCTTC.

The rearrangement links TRBV18 to TRBJ2-3; 8 bases fit TRBD1. From germline, CDR1 is KGHSH and CDR2 LQKENI. There are 15 residues in the CDR3. Germline trimming cut 4 bases from V and 2 bases from J; bases unmatched to any gene: 5. CDR3 in DNA: TGTGCCAGCTCACTCTGGACAGGGAACACAGATACGCAGTATTTT. Residues: CASSLWTGNTDTQYF.

This clone was picked up a small number of times. V is TRBV28 and J is TRBJ2-7, with D possibly matching TRBD2 (6 bases). There are 11 residues in the CDR3. Per germline, CDR1 MDHEN and CDR2 SYDVKM. Trimming cost V 11 bases and J 3 bases, with 11 bases left between them. The CDR3 DNA is TGTGCCGGCGGGGAGATCTACGAGCAGTACTTC. This translates into CAGGEIYEQYF.

This clone was seen a few times. The rearrangement links TRBV25-1 to TRBJ2-7; TRBD1 matches 8 bases. V lost 8 bases, J lost 7 bases, and 10 bases stayed unmatched. The CDR3 is 13 residues long. CDR1 and CDR2 (germline): MGHDK, SYGVNS. Written as DNA, the CDR3 is TGTGCCAGCTGGCCCGGACAGGGTCGGGAGCAGTACTTC. This sequence encodes CASWPGQGREQYF.

The V call is TRBV6-6, the J call TRBJ2-1; 10 nucleotides match TRBD1. Trimming took 6 bases from V and 10 from J; bases not matched to a gene: 15. CDR1 MNHNY and CDR2 SVGAGI come from the germline V gene (reference sequence). The CDR3 spans 16 residues. CDR3 sequence (DNA): TGTGCCAGCAGCTCCCGCCCGGGACAGGGGAGTCAGGAGCAGTTCTTC. Residues: CASSSRPGQGSQEQFF.

The sample holds a few counts of this clone. The chain recombines TRBV5-1 with TRBJ2-5; D possibly corresponds to TRBD1 (6 bases). The CDR3 has 14 amino acids. Germline loops: CDR1 SGHRS, CDR2 YFSETQ. V was shortened by 5 bases and J by 0 bases, with 11 bases between the two germline ends. CDR3 nucleotide sequence: TGCGCCAGCAGTCGTTCAGGGGACCAAGAGACCCAGTACTTC. Amino acids: CASSRSGDQETQYF.

This clone was observed a few times. The CDR3 loop is CASSVAFSGNEQFF. For the CDR3, the DNA is TGTGCCAGCAGCGTAGCCTTCTCGGGCAATGAGCAGTTCTTC. The V and J genes are TRBV9 and TRBJ2-1; D unclear. Trimming stripped 0 bases from V and 6 bases from J, with 10 bases between. Germline loops: CDR1 SGDLS, CDR2 YYNGEE. The CDR3 runs to 14 residues. The whole variable domain, filled in from reference TRBV9 and TRBJ2-1, reads DSGVTQTPKHLITATGQRVTLRCSPRSGDLSVYWYQQSLDQGLQFLIQYYNGEERAKGNILERFSAQQFPDLHSELNLSSLELGDSALYFCASSVAFSGNEQFFGPGTRLTVL.

The chain links TRBV11-1 to TRBJ2-1; 13 positions match TRBD2. Germline V lookup: CDR1 SGHAT, CDR2 FQDESV (reference sequence). The CDR3 loop spans 16 amino acids. V lost 5 bases to trimming and J lost 6 bases; unmatched junction nucleotides: 7. The CDR3, as DNA: TGTGCCAGCAGCCCGCCCGGACTAGCGGGAGTCAATGAGCAGTTCTTC. Translation gives CASSPPGLAGVNEQFF.

V gene TRBV27 combines with J gene TRBJ2-1, with 7 bases matching TRBD2. Trimming cost V 2 bases and J 3 bases; bases outside gene matches: 4. There are 15 residues in the CDR3. The V gene's germline CDR1 is MNHEY and CDR2 SMNVEV (reference sequence). The CDR3 bases are TGTGCCAGCAGTTTAGGGGGGAGGGGCTACAATGAGCAGTTCTTC. Its translation: CASSLGGRGYNEQFF.

This clone was found a few times. V and J are TRBV29-1 and TRBJ2-3, with a weak D call TRBD2 (7 bases). The V and J ends lost 7 bases and 5 bases respectively, with 13 bases between them. CDR1 is SQVTM and CDR2 is ANQGSEA in the germline V gene. The CDR3 contains 12 residues. This CDR3 is CSGQGRGDTQYF. CDR3 coding DNA: TGCAGCGGGCAGGGGAGGGGAGATACGCAGTATTTT.

The chain combines TRBV11-2 with TRBJ2-5, with D perhaps matching TRBD1 (6 bases). Germline V gives CDR1 SGHAT, CDR2 FQNNGV. V was trimmed by 5 bases and J by 2 bases, leaving 12 bases between them. The CDR3 runs to 14 residues. The CDR3 DNA follows: TGTGCCAGCAGCCCTCGGACAGTTCAAGAGACCCAGTACTTC. Its translation: CASSPRTVQETQYF.

V usage is TRBV5-1 and J usage is TRBJ2-7; D might be TRBD2 (5 bases). There are 14 residues in the CDR3. Per germline, CDR1 SGHRS and CDR2 YFSETQ. Trimming shortened V by 4 bases and J by 3 bases, and 14 bases separated the two germline ends. The chain's CDR3 is CASSIQEGGYEQYF. DNA for the CDR3: TGCGCCAGCAGCATACAAGAGGGCGGCTACGAGCAGTACTTC.

The V call is TRBV29-1, the J call TRBJ1-5; possibly TRBD1 for D (5 bases). Trimming shortened V by 6 bases and J by 5 bases, and 14 bases separated the two germline ends. This CDR3 spans 13 amino acids. Germline V gene sequence: CDR1 SQVTM, CDR2 ANQGSEA. The CDR3 DNA sequence: TGCAGCGTGTCGAGAGGAGGGGATCAGCCCCAGCATTTT. Its translation: CSVSRGGDQPQHF.

Written as DNA, the CDR3 is TGTGCCAGCGCAAGCGGAAACACCGGGGAGCTGTTTTTT. Its protein product is CASASGNTGELFF. J is TRBJ2-2 and V is TRBV7-3; a weak D match, TRBD2 (5 bases). The CDR3 has 13 residues. The germline gives CDR1 SGHTA, CDR2 FQGTGA. Trimming cost V 8 bases and J 2 bases, with 9 bases left between them.

This clone was detected only a few times. A read error may produce the germline difference seen at one junction end. The chain links TRBV28 to TRBJ2-1; D ambiguous. Germline V CDR1 and CDR2: MDHEN, SYDVKM. There are 12 residues in the CDR3. CDR3 in amino acids: CASSGSYHEQFF. The CDR3 nucleotides are TGTGCCAGCAGTGGTAGCTACCATGAGCAGTTCTTC.

This clone was detected a few times. The rearrangement uses TRBV28 and TRBJ2-7; D perhaps matches TRBD1 (6 bases). The germline CDR1 and CDR2 sequences are MDHEN and SYDVKM. The ends were cut back, 11 bases at V and 5 bases at J, with 19 bases in the middle. There are 13 residues in the CDR3. In DNA, the CDR3 is TGTGCCTCGTGTATTGGGGGCGGCGACGAGCAGTACTTC. As protein: CASCIGGGDEQYF. Combining the CDR3 with reference TRBV28 and TRBJ2-7 gives the whole variable domain DVKVTQSSRYLVKRTGEKVFLECVQDMDHENMFWYRQDPGLGLRLIYFSYDVKMKEKGDIPEGYSVSREKKERFSLILESASTNQTSMYLCASCIGGGDEQYFGPGTRLTVT.

This clone was counted only a few times. The J gene is TRBJ2-7, the V gene TRBV5-1, with 14 bases aligning to TRBD2. This CDR3 spans 15 amino acids. CDR1 is SGHRS and CDR2 is YFSETQ in the germline V gene. The V segment lost 4 bases and the J segment 3 bases; nucleotides outside the gene matches: 3. The CDR3 loop reads CASSPGLAGVYEQYF. The CDR3 bases are TGCGCCAGCAGCCCGGGACTAGCGGGAGTCTACGAGCAGTACTTC.

The chain links TRBV11-2 to TRBJ2-3; perhaps TRBD1 as D (5 bases). V was clipped by 1 base and J by 6 bases, with 14 bases between them. Germline V CDR1 and CDR2: SGHAT, FQNNGV. The CDR3 consists of 15 residues. For the CDR3, the DNA is TGTGCCAGCAGCTTAGCCCTAATCAGGGCGGATACGCAGTATTTT. Protein product: CASSLALIRADTQYF. The variable domain in full, completed from reference TRBV11-2 and TRBJ2-3, reads EAGVAQSPRYKIIEKRQSVAFWCNPISGHATLYWYQQILGQGPKLLIQFQNNGVVDDSQLPKDRFSAERLKGVDSTLKIQPAKLEDSAVYLCASSLALIRADTQYFGPGTRLTVL.

This chain joins TRBV19 and TRBJ2-1, with 7 bases that match TRBD2. The CDR3 has 15 amino acids. CDR1 and CDR2 (germline): LNHDA, SQIVND (reference sequence). Trimming took 2 bases from V and 3 from J; bases not matched to a gene: 4. The CDR3 DNA is TGTGCCAGTAGTATACGGAGCGGGAACTACAATGAGCAGTTCTTC. Translating it yields CASSIRSGNYNEQFF. Full variable domain (missing parts from reference TRBV19 and TRBJ2-1): DGGITQSPKYLFRKEGQNVTLSCEQNLNHDAMYWYRQDPGQGLRLIYYSQIVNDFQKGDIAEGYSVSREKKESFPLTVTSAQKNPTAFYLCASSIRSGNYNEQFFGPGTRLTVL.

The chain links TRBV5-8 to TRBJ2-1, with TRBD2 matching 12 bases. V was pared by 7 bases and J by 1 base, with 3 bases of the junction left unmatched. Germline CDR1 and CDR2: SGHTS and YDEGEE. The CDR3 consists of 15 residues. The CDR3 loop reads CASLAGGQSYNEQFF. CDR3 in DNA: TGTGCCAGCCTAGCGGGAGGGCAGTCCTACAATGAGCAGTTCTTC.

The sample holds a few counts of this clone. V gene TRBV4-3 combines with J gene TRBJ1-2; 9 bases align to TRBD1. Germline-derived CDR1 and CDR2 are LGHNA and YSLEER. V lost 4 bases and J lost 0; bases outside the gene matches: 0. The CDR3 spans 14 residues. As DNA, the CDR3 is TGCGCCAGCAGCCGACAGGGGGCTAACTATGGCTACACCTTC. It encodes CASSRQGANYGYTF.

The V and J genes are TRBV2 and TRBJ1-1, with a possible D match to TRBD1 (5 bases). Germline assignment: CDR1 SNHLY and CDR2 FYNNEI. This CDR3 is built from 16 residues. V shed 4 bases and J shed 1 base, with 16 bases lying between them. The CDR3 DNA reads as TGTGCCAGCAGTGTAATAGGCGGGGCTACGAACACTGAAGCTTTCTTT. Its protein is CASSVIGGATNTEAFF.

J is TRBJ2-4 and V is TRBV9; 7 nucleotides agree with TRBD2. Germline V gene data show CDR1 as SGDLS and CDR2 as YYNGEE. J was trimmed by 0 bases and V by 0 bases; bases with no gene match: 12. The CDR3 length is 19 residues. The CDR3 is CASSVEGIGERGAKNIQYF. CDR3 DNA: TGTGCCAGCAGCGTAGAAGGGATAGGGGAGCGGGGAGCCAAAAACATTCAGTACTTC.

This clone was recorded a few times. This chain joins TRBV5-1 and TRBJ2-2; possible D gene TRBD2, 5 bases. V was cut by 0 bases and J by 5 bases, with 8 bases left in between. The germline V gene encodes CDR1 SGHRS and CDR2 YFSETQ. The CDR3 runs to 14 residues. The CDR3 loop reads CASSLAWETGELFF. CDR3 in DNA: TGCGCCAGCAGCTTGGCCTGGGAGACCGGGGAGCTGTTTTTT.

In its sample, this clone was seen a few times. The chain couples TRBV28 to TRBJ2-1; 9 bases are shared with TRBD2. Germline-derived CDR1 and CDR2 are MDHEN and SYDVKM. J gave up 5 bases and V 3 bases, and 8 bases lay outside the gene matches. CDR3 length: 16 amino acids. The CDR3: CASSFPRLAGHNEQFF. The CDR3 DNA sequence: TGTGCCAGCAGTTTCCCCAGGCTAGCGGGGCACAATGAGCAGTTCTTC.

This clone was observed a handful of times. The J gene is TRBJ2-1, the V gene TRBV6-1; D not certain. Germline V gene lookup returns CDR1 MNHNS and CDR2 SASEGT. The V gene lost 8 bases and the J gene lost 1 base, with 6 bases spanning the gap. This CDR3 is built from 12 residues. The CDR3 reads CASWSSYNEQFF. DNA of the CDR3: TGTGCCAGCTGGAGTTCCTACAATGAGCAGTTCTTC.

The sample holds a few counts of this clone. The chain joins TRBV19 to TRBJ1-2; D call uncertain. The V and J ends lost 6 bases and 2 bases respectively, with 7 bases between them. The CDR3 is made up of 12 amino acids. Germline CDR1 reads LNHDA; CDR2 reads SQIVND (reference sequence). In DNA form, the CDR3 reads TGTGCCAGTAGCTATGAGAACTATGGCTACACCTTC. It translates to CASSYENYGYTF.

The V and J genes are TRBV2 and TRBJ1-1; 8 bases are shared with TRBD1. Per germline, CDR1 SNHLY and CDR2 FYNNEI. The V segment lost 4 bases and the J segment 6 bases; nucleotides outside the gene matches: 4. CDR3 size: 13 residues. The CDR3: CASSGTGSSEAFF. The DNA for the CDR3 is TGTGCCAGCAGTGGGACAGGGTCCTCTGAAGCTTTCTTT.

The V call is TRBV7-9, the J call TRBJ1-1; D is unclear. V lost 2 bases and J 4 bases, leaving 11 bases between the germline ends. Per the germline V gene, CDR1 is SEHNR and CDR2 is FQNEAQ (reference sequence). CDR3 length equals 14 residues. Here the CDR3 reads CASSLRGSGTEAFF. CDR3 DNA sequence: TGTGCCAGCAGCTTAAGAGGGTCTGGCACTGAAGCTTTCTTT. Variable domain in full (rest from reference TRBV7-9 and TRBJ1-1): DTGVSQNPRHKITKRGQNVTFRCDPISEHNRLYWYRQTLGQGPEFLTYFQNEAQLEKSRLLSDRFSAERPKGSFSTLEIQRTEQGDSAMYLCASSLRGSGTEAFFGQGTRLTVV.